Listed below are T cell receptor beta chains from one sample, sequenced in a study of T cells after yellow fever vaccination. Each CDR3 protein gets one entry after TCRdb re-called the 5' RACE reads with MiXCR. The table records some 600,000 distinct CDR3 sequences, about a sixth of them present only once. The sample here was PBMCs, taken about 5 days after the first yellow fever vaccination. These TCRs come from a man aged 18 to 29 who received the YFV17D yellow fever vaccine. CDR3s include the opening cysteine and the closing phenylalanine or tryptophan. Fields, in order: D gene, J gene, clone size, V gene, CDR3 protein, CDR3 DNA. D genes are given only for firm matches. Clone sizes are given selectively: once, few, many, or a class where the clone is expanded.

>.|TRBJ1-2|.|TRBV29-1
CSVDPGAFYGYTF
TGCAGCGTTGACCCAGGGGCTTTTTATGGCTACACCTTC
>.|TRBJ2-4|few|TRBV7-8
CASSPIFRGLANIQYF
TGTGCCAGCAGCCCGATCTTCCGGGGGCTAGCAAACATTCAGTACTTC
>.|TRBJ1-2|.|TRBV12-3/TRBV12-4
CASSPKPGAGLHGYTF
TGTGCCAGCAGCCCCAAACCCGGGGCCGGTCTCCATGGCTACACCTTC
>TRBD1|TRBJ2-7|many|TRBV27
CASSLGTGPYEQYF
TGTGCCAGCAGCTTAGGGACAGGGCCCTACGAGCAGTACTTC
>TRBD1|TRBJ1-1|.|TRBV4-2
CASSSPVGQGTEAFF
TGTGCCAGCAGCTCTCCGGTAGGACAGGGAACTGAAGCTTTCTTT
>TRBD1|TRBJ2-7|few|TRBV29-1
CSVGQASPYEQYF
TGCAGCGTGGGACAGGCATCTCCTTACGAGCAGTACTTC
>TRBD1|TRBJ1-5|.|TRBV6-5
CASSSWTGVQPQHF
TGTGCCAGCAGTTCGTGGACAGGGGTCCAGCCCCAGCATTTT
>.|TRBJ1-5|.|TRBV12-3/TRBV12-4
CASTSGRNHQPQHF
TGTGCCAGCACCTCGGGGCGGAATCATCAGCCCCAGCATTTT
>.|TRBJ2-7|few|TRBV6-5
CASSYGFSYEQYF
TGTGCCAGCAGTTATGGGTTCTCCTACGAGCAGTACTTC
>TRBD2|TRBJ2-5|.|TRBV7-2
CASSLSTSGGQETQYF
TGTGCCAGCAGCTTAAGTACTAGCGGGGGCCAAGAGACCCAGTACTTC
>.|TRBJ1-3|few|TRBV2
CASGNRPDGNTIYF
TGTGCCAGCGGCAACCGGCCGGATGGAAACACCATATATTTT
>.|TRBJ2-7|few|TRBV3-1
CASSQEGTEQYF
TGTGCCAGCAGCCAAGAAGGGACCGAGCAGTACTTC
>.|TRBJ2-4|.|TRBV4-2
CASSQQLFDRAKNIQYF
TGTGCCAGCAGCCAGCAACTTTTCGACAGGGCCAAAAACATTCAGTACTTC
>.|TRBJ1-1|few|TRBV3-1
CASSQVRGWNTEAFF
TGTGCCAGCAGCCAAGTGCGGGGGTGGAACACTGAAGCTTTCTTT
>.|TRBJ2-3|many|TRBV20-1
CSAPRRKSGLTDTQYF
TGCAGTGCCCCACGGAGGAAAAGTGGGTTGACAGATACGCAGTATTTT
>TRBD2|TRBJ2-1|few|TRBV4-3
CASSQGAGGSYNEQFF
TGCGCCAGCAGCCAAGGGGCGGGGGGCTCCTACAATGAGCAGTTCTTC
>.|TRBJ1-1|.|TRBV7-9
CASSLAPPGRAFF
TGTGCCAGCAGCTTGGCTCCCCCTGGACGGGCTTTCTTT
>TRBD1|TRBJ1-2|.|TRBV3-1
CASSPLGQPFRVGYTF
TGTGCCAGCAGCCCTCTGGGACAGCCGTTTCGCGTCGGCTACACCTTC
>TRBD2|TRBJ2-1|many|TRBV27
CASRQGLGAEQFF
TGTGCCAGCAGACAGGGACTAGGGGCCGAGCAGTTCTTC
>TRBD1|TRBJ2-5|.|TRBV7-9
CASSHWGQVQETQYF
TGTGCCAGCAGCCACTGGGGACAGGTCCAAGAGACCCAGTACTTC
>TRBD1|TRBJ1-5|.|TRBV12-3/TRBV12-4
CASSFWTGHQPQHF
TGTGCCAGCAGTTTTTGGACAGGGCATCAGCCCCAGCATTTT
>.|TRBJ2-2|many|TRBV7-2
CASQWGDNTGELFF
TGTGCCAGCCAGTGGGGGGATAACACCGGGGAGCTGTTTTTT
>TRBD2|TRBJ2-1|.|TRBV7-2
CASKRGASPGGEQFF
TGTGCCAGCAAGCGGGGGGCCTCCCCGGGGGGTGAGCAGTTCTTC
>TRBD1|TRBJ2-1|few|TRBV6-2/TRBV6-3
CASSAGTGGHEQFF
TGTGCCAGCAGTGCCGGGACAGGGGGCCATGAGCAGTTCTTC
>TRBD1|TRBJ2-3|few|TRBV11-3
CASSLDDAAGGTQYF
TGTGCCAGCAGCTTAGACGATGCGGCAGGGGGTACGCAGTATTTT
>.|TRBJ2-1|.|TRBV20-1
CSASPEGGGINEQFF
TGCAGTGCTAGCCCTGAGGGGGGGGGAATCAATGAGCAGTTCTTC
>TRBD1|TRBJ1-5|.|TRBV7-9
CASSTDRVKSDQPQHF
TGTGCCAGCAGCACGGACAGGGTCAAGAGCGATCAGCCCCAGCATTTT
>.|TRBJ1-1|few|TRBV30
CAWSLGLGNTEAFF
TGTGCCTGGAGTCTTGGACTTGGGAACACTGAAGCTTTCTTT
>.|TRBJ2-5|.|TRBV6-1
CASSVQDYQETQYF
TGTGCCAGCAGTGTACAGGACTACCAAGAGACCCAGTACTTC
>TRBD2|TRBJ2-1|few|TRBV7-8
CASSSTSGGANEQFF
TGTGCCAGCAGCTCGACTAGCGGGGGGGCCAATGAGCAGTTCTTC
>.|TRBJ1-4|.|TRBV3-1
CASSQDRWGRSLFF
TGTGCCAGCAGCCAAGATCGGTGGGGGAGGAGTCTGTTTTTT
>.|TRBJ2-3|.|TRBV5-1
CASSPTGSSSTDTQYF
TGCGCCAGCAGCCCCACAGGGTCATCTAGCACAGATACGCAGTATTTT
>.|TRBJ2-1|.|TRBV4-2
CASSRDSADEQFF
TGTGCCAGCAGCCGGGACTCCGCCGATGAGCAGTTCTTC
>.|TRBJ2-4|once|TRBV20-1
CSAPRPAGAKNIQYF
TGCAGTGCTCCTCGACCTGCGGGTGCCAAAAACATTCAGTACTTC
>TRBD2|TRBJ2-5|.|TRBV6-1
CASSPRLAGQETQYF
TGTGCCAGCAGTCCCCGACTAGCGGGCCAAGAGACCCAGTACTTC
>.|TRBJ1-5|few|TRBV18
CASSKEGVNQPQHF
TGTGCCAGCTCAAAGGAGGGAGTTAATCAGCCCCAGCATTTT
>TRBD1|TRBJ2-5|.|TRBV6-1
CASSARSDRGRRETQYF
TGTGCCAGCAGTGCTCGCAGCGACAGGGGGCGACGAGAGACCCAGTACTTC
>.|TRBJ2-3|.|TRBV12-3/TRBV12-4
CASSPGGHADTQYF
TGTGCCAGCAGCCCCGGGGGACACGCAGATACGCAGTATTTT
>TRBD1|TRBJ2-7|few|TRBV11-2
CASSLASDRIYEQYF
TGTGCCAGCAGCTTAGCGTCGGACAGGATCTACGAGCAGTACTTC
>.|TRBJ2-2|.|TRBV6-5
CASSSSWGADTGELFF
TGTGCCAGCAGTTCCAGCTGGGGAGCGGACACCGGGGAGCTGTTTTTT
>TRBD1|TRBJ1-1|.|TRBV7-9
CASSLDYRTGDRGAFF
TGTGCCAGCAGCTTAGACTACAGGACGGGGGACAGAGGAGCTTTCTTT
>.|TRBJ2-1|few|TRBV7-9
CASSLGPRGNEQFF
TGTGCCAGCAGCTTAGGGCCCCGGGGCAATGAGCAGTTCTTC
>.|TRBJ2-2|few|TRBV5-5
CASTPDLGATGELFF
TGTGCCAGCACCCCGGACTTGGGCGCCACCGGGGAGCTGTTTTTT
>.|TRBJ2-6|.|TRBV12-3/TRBV12-4
CASSPAPGQSSGANVLTF
TGTGCCAGCAGTCCCGCCCCCGGACAGTCCTCTGGGGCCAACGTCCTGACTTTC
>.|TRBJ2-7|few|TRBV2
CASSVNGIYEQYF
TGTGCCAGCAGTGTCAATGGAATCTACGAGCAGTACTTC